These 24 T cell receptor beta chains came from one sample sequenced in a study of cytomegalovirus exposure and HLA in healthy donors. TCRdb's table, derived via immunoSEQ multiplex PCR, lists solely in-frame clones and lacks some. The sample has over 250,000 clones, 87% seen once. Sequenced sample: PBMCs. The receptors derive from a woman aged 30 to 39 in good health and CMV-seropositive.

The chain combines TRBV30 with TRBJ2-5; TRBD2 agrees at 8 bases. The CDR3 is 13 amino acids. CDR1 is GTSNPN, CDR2 SVGIG, per germline (reference sequence). J was trimmed by 1 base and V by 5 bases; bases with no gene match: 3. CDR3 in amino acids: CAWGTRGQETQYF. The CDR3 bases are TGTGCCTGGGGGACTAGGGGCCAAGAGACCCAGTACTTC.

The CDR3 here is CASSPGGGVTNEKLFF. In DNA, the CDR3 is TGTGCCAGCAGCCCAGGGGGAGGGGTGACTAATGAAAAACTGTTTTTT. This chain connects TRBV7-2 to TRBJ1-4, with 7 positions matching TRBD1. Germline V gene data show CDR1 as SGHTA and CDR2 as FQGNSA. After removal of 5 bases from V and 2 bases from J, the junction contained 8 bases not matched to a gene. The CDR3 runs 16 residues.

This chain uses TRBV7-6 with TRBJ2-5; D may be TRBD2 (6 bases). Germline V lookup: CDR1 SGHVS, CDR2 FNYEAQ. CDR3 length: 13 amino acids. V was trimmed by 0 bases and J by 5 bases, leaving 7 bases between them. CDR3 in amino acids: CASSLAEGETQYF. The CDR3 DNA is TGTGCCAGCAGCTTAGCGGAGGGGGAGACCCAGTACTTC.

In its sample, this clone was seen a few times. This chain uses TRBV9 with TRBJ2-5, with D possibly being TRBD1 or TRBD2 (5 bases each). Trimming stripped 1 base from V and 2 bases from J, with 12 bases between. The CDR3 length is 15 residues. Germline V gene lookup returns CDR1 SGDLS and CDR2 YYNGEE. The CDR3 region has the DNA TGTGCCAGCAGCGTATTCGAGGGGCCTCAAGAGACCCAGTACTTC. Amino acid sequence: CASSVFEGPQETQYF.

CDR3 region: CASSLYTGGFSYNSPLHF. The CDR3 bases are TGTGCCAGCAGTTTATACACGGGGGGGTTCTCCTATAATTCACCCCTCCACTTT. V and J are TRBV27 and TRBJ1-6; D is possibly TRBD1 (5 bases). V dropped 1 base and J dropped 0 bases, with 13 bases sitting between them. Looked up from germline, CDR1 is MNHEY and CDR2 is SMNVEV (reference sequence). CDR3 length: 18 residues.

The J gene is TRBJ2-7, the V gene TRBV29-1; 9 positions match TRBD1. Germline V gene lookup returns CDR1 SQVTM and CDR2 ANQGSEA. The CDR3 has 13 residues. The V gene end was trimmed by 6 bases and the J gene end by 7 bases; junction bases not matched to a gene: 10. The CDR3 sequence: CSVIQGAVGEQYF. CDR3 in DNA: TGCAGCGTGATACAGGGGGCGGTAGGGGAGCAGTACTTC.

This clone was counted a single time. The V and J genes are TRBV19 and TRBJ1-2; 7 bases map to TRBD1. Germline CDR1 and CDR2: LNHDA and SQIVND (reference sequence). This CDR3 is built from 12 residues. The junction had 4 bases not matched to a gene; V was cut back by 4 bases and J by 8 bases. The CDR3: CASSKQGFGYTF. CDR3 nucleotide sequence: TGTGCCAGTAGTAAACAGGGGTTCGGCTACACCTTC.

CDR3 DNA: TGCGCCAGCAGCCAAGATAGGGGAGTGGGCTATGGCTACACCTTC. This translates into CASSQDRGVGYGYTF. The genes are TRBV4-3 and TRBJ1-2, with a possible D match to TRBD1 (5 bases). V gave up 0 bases and J gave up 4 bases, with 12 bases separating them. This CDR3 region has 15 residues. CDR1 LGHNA and CDR2 YSLEER come from the germline V gene.

This chain connects TRBV19 to TRBJ1-2; weak D call: TRBD1 (6 bases). This CDR3 has 14 residues. CDR1 and CDR2 from the germline V gene are LNHDA and SQIVND (reference sequence). Trimming cost V 2 bases and J 4 bases, with 11 bases left between them. The CDR3 loop is CASSIQGSFYGYTF. The CDR3 DNA sequence: TGTGCCAGTAGTATACAGGGGTCGTTCTATGGCTACACCTTC. The full variable domain, its missing parts supplied by reference TRBV19 and TRBJ1-2, is DGGITQSPKYLFRKEGQNVTLSCEQNLNHDAMYWYRQDPGQGLRLIYYSQIVNDFQKGDIAEGYSVSREKKESFPLTVTSAQKNPTAFYLCASSIQGSFYGYTFGSGTRLTVV.

This sequence joins TRBV27 and TRBJ2-3; no definite D call. With 3 bases removed from V and 0 bases from J, the gap between germline ends came to 7 bases. CDR3 length equals 14 residues. Germline V gene sequence: CDR1 MNHEY, CDR2 SMNVEV (reference sequence). The CDR3 here is CASSFPASTDTQYF. The CDR3 DNA reads TGTGCCAGCAGTTTCCCGGCCAGCACAGATACGCAGTATTTT.

This chain links TRBV10-2 with TRBJ1-5, with D tentatively TRBD1 (5 bases). The CDR3 has 14 residues. Germline lookup yields CDR1 WSHSY and CDR2 SAAADI. Trimming took off 5 bases at V and 0 bases at J, with 8 bases between the two ends. This CDR3 is CASSSGYSNQPQHF. CDR3 sequence (DNA): TGCGCCAGCAGTTCAGGGTATAGCAATCAGCCCCAGCATTTT.

The chain couples TRBV4-1 to TRBJ2-3; 7 positions match TRBD2. Germline lookup yields CDR1 MGHRA and CDR2 YSYEKL. Trimming at V came to 4 bases and at J to 2 bases, leaving 6 bases not matched to a gene. This CDR3 has 15 amino acids. CDR3 DNA sequence: TGCGCCAGCAGCCTAGGACTAGGTGCCACAGATACGCAGTATTTT. Translation gives CASSLGLGATDTQYF.

The chain is built from TRBV7-6 and TRBJ1-6; 7 bases are shared with TRBD1. This CDR3 region has 16 residues. Per the germline V gene, CDR1 is SGHVS and CDR2 is FNYEAQ. The junction had 9 bases not matched to a gene; V was cut back by 2 bases and J by 8 bases. CDR3 residues: CASSLNPGTDHSPLHF. DNA of the CDR3: TGTGCCAGCAGCTTAAATCCCGGGACAGATCATTCACCCCTCCACTTT.

The CDR3 loop reads CASNVQGNYGYTF. Here the CDR3 DNA reads TGTGCCAGCAACGTACAGGGGAACTATGGCTACACCTTC. The chain combines TRBV6-6 with TRBJ1-2, with TRBD1 matching over 7 bases. The CDR3 runs 13 residues. V was pared by 7 bases and J by 2 bases, with 4 bases of the junction left unmatched. Germline CDR1 and CDR2: MNHNY and SVGAGI (reference sequence).

Comments on this clone: An end of the junction differs from the germline gene, which may be a read error. The chain links TRBV13 to TRBJ2-1; a possible D gene is TRBD2 (6 bases). The CDR3 extends over 15 amino acids. Germline assignment: CDR1 PRHDT and CDR2 FYEKMQ (reference sequence). In nucleotides, the CDR3 is TGTGCCAGCAGCCTAGGGACTCCCCGAGGAGCTGAGCAGTTCTTC. It translates to CASSLGTPRGAEQFF.

This chain uses TRBV7-3 with TRBJ2-7; 9 bases are a match to TRBD2. The germline V gene encodes CDR1 SGHTA and CDR2 FQGTGA. CDR3 length: 14 amino acids. Trimming removed 2 bases from V and 7 bases from J; junction bases left unmatched: 6. This CDR3 is CASSLVAGVGEQYF. DNA for the CDR3: TGTGCCAGCAGCTTAGTAGCGGGAGTGGGTGAGCAGTACTTC.

The chain employs TRBV1 and TRBJ2-7; no check of the table's D call, TRBD2, against the DNA was made. TRBV1 is a pseudogene locus. The CDR3 extends over 17 amino acids. CDR3 sequence (DNA): TGCACCAGCAGCCCCCCGACTAGCGGGGGGCCTCGGGACGAGCAGTACTTC. The encoded protein is CTSSPPTSGGPRDEQYF.

The rearrangement links TRBV7-2 to TRBJ2-7, with 8 bases identical to TRBD2. The CDR3 runs 15 residues. From germline, CDR1 is SGHTA and CDR2 FQGNSA. The junction had 12 bases not matched to a gene; V was cut back by 10 bases and J by 1 base. The CDR3: CATRPPGGASYEQYF. The CDR3 DNA reads as TGTGCCACCCGTCCTCCGGGAGGGGCATCCTACGAGCAGTACTTC.

The chain employs TRBV7-6 and TRBJ2-7, with TRBD1 matching 8 bases. The V segment lost 1 base and the J segment 5 bases; nucleotides outside the gene matches: 10. The germline V gene has CDR1 SGHVS and CDR2 FNYEAQ. The CDR3 is 16 amino acids. The CDR3, as DNA: TGTGCCAGCAGCTTAGAACCGTCGGACAGGGAGAACGAGCAGTACTTC. This gives the protein CASSLEPSDRENEQYF. Full variable domain (outside the CDR3, taken from reference TRBV7-6 and TRBJ2-7): GAGVSQSPRYKVTKRGQDVALRCDPISGHVSLYWYRQALGQGPEFLTYFNYEAQQDKSGLPNDRFSAERPEGSISTLTIQRTEQRDSAMYRCASSLEPSDRENEQYFGPGTRLTVT.

The chain carries TRBV28 and TRBJ1-6; 7 positions match TRBD1. J was trimmed by 14 bases and V by 4 bases; bases with no gene match: 5. CDR3 size: 12 residues. Germline V lookup: CDR1 MDHEN, CDR2 SYDVKM. The CDR3 sequence: CASSSGGFTLHF. CDR3 nucleotides: TGTGCCAGCAGTTCAGGGGGGTTCACCCTCCACTTT.

The rearrangement joins TRBV11-2 to TRBJ2-2; no firm D call. Per germline, CDR1 SGHAT and CDR2 FQNNGV. The CDR3 contains 11 residues. V shed 3 bases and J shed 11 bases, with 7 bases lying between them. CDR3 bases: TGTGCCAGCAGCTTGGCAATCGAGCTGTTTTTT. This codes for CASSLAIELFF.

The chain carries TRBV20-1 and TRBJ2-1; D gene ambiguous. The V gene lost 3 bases and the J gene lost 4 bases, with 1 base spanning the gap. The CDR3 is made up of 10 amino acids. Germline V gene lookup returns CDR1 DFQATT and CDR2 SNEGSKA (reference sequence). The CDR3 bases are TGCAGTGCTAGGTACAATGAGCAGTTCTTC. It is translated as CSARYNEQFF.

This clone came up once. The chain uses TRBV28 and TRBJ2-7, with 10 bases lining up with TRBD1. Looked up from germline, CDR1 is MDHEN and CDR2 is SYDVKM. The CDR3 runs to 16 residues. V lost 3 bases, J lost 3 bases, and 8 bases stayed unmatched. The CDR3 DNA follows: TGTGCCAGCAGTTTCCTTTGGGACAGGGGTAACTACGAGCAGTACTTC. Residues: CASSFLWDRGNYEQYF.

The chain employs TRBV9 and TRBJ1-4; TRBD1 might be the D (5 bases). CDR1 SGDLS and CDR2 YYNGEE come from the germline V gene. V shed 0 bases and J shed 3 bases, with 9 bases lying between them. The CDR3 spans 15 residues. The CDR3 here is CASSVGGAPNEKLFF. The CDR3 region has the DNA TGTGCCAGCAGCGTAGGAGGGGCGCCTAATGAAAAACTGTTTTTT.